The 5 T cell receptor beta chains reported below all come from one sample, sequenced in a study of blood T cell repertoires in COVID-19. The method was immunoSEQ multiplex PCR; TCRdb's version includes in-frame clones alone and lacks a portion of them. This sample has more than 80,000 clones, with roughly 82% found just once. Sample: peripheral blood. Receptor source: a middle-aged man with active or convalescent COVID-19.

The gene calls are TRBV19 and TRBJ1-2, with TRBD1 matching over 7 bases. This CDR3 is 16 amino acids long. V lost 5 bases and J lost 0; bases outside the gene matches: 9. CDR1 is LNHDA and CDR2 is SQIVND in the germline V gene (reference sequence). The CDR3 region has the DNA TGTGCCAGTAGTGGTAACTCGGGGACAGCTAACTATGGCTACACCTTC. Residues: CASSGNSGTANYGYTF.

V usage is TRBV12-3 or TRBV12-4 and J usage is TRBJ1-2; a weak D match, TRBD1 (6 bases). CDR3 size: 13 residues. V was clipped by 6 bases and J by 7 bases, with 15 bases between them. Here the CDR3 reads CASSSTGRTGYTF. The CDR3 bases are TGTGCCAGCAGCTCGACAGGTCGTACTGGCTACACCTTC.

The CDR3 sequence is CSALASGFHNEQFF. The CDR3 coding sequence is TGCAGCGCCCTGGCTAGCGGGTTTCACAATGAGCAGTTCTTC. The J gene is TRBJ2-1, the V gene TRBV29-1; the match to TRBD2 covers 8 bases. Germline assignment: CDR1 SQVTM and CDR2 ANQGSEA. Trimming at V came to 7 bases and at J to 5 bases, leaving 10 bases not matched to a gene. This CDR3 is built from 14 residues.

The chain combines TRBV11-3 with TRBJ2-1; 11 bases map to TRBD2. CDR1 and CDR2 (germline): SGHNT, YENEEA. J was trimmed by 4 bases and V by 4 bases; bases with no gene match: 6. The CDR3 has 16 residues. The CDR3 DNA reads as TGTGCCAGCAGCTCCGTAGCGGGGGGGGAATACAATGAGCAGTTCTTC. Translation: CASSSVAGGEYNEQFF.

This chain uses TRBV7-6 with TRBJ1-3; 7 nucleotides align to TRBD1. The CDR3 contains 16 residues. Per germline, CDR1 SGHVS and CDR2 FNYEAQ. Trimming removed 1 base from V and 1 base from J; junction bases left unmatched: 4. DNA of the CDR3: TGTGCCAGCAGCTTAGGAGGCAGGGGGTCTGGAAACACCATATATTTT. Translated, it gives CASSLGGRGSGNTIYF.